Shown below are 5 T cell receptor beta chains from a single sample sequenced in a study of cytomegalovirus exposure and HLA in healthy donors. PCR used 60 Vbeta primers and 13 Jbeta primers. Method: immunoSEQ multiplex PCR; TCRdb's copy keeps in-frame clones and lacks some. The data hold 90,000 to 120,000 clones, with 74% observed a single time. The sequenced material came from PBMCs. The receptors shown here come from a man aged 45-65 years in good health and CMV-seropositive.

This clone was recorded once. The rearrangement uses TRBV10-3 and TRBJ1-1, with a weak D call TRBD1 (5 bases). The ends were cut back, 6 bases at V and 3 bases at J, with 20 bases in the middle. CDR1 is ENHRY, CDR2 SYGVKD, per germline. CDR3 size: 16 residues. DNA of the CDR3: TGTGCCATCAGGGCCCCCGGTCTGGGACTTGACACTGAAGCTTTCTTT. This translates into CAIRAPGLGLDTEAFF.

V gene TRBV2 combines with J gene TRBJ2-3, with 10 bases aligning to TRBD2. Germline V gene data show CDR1 as SNHLY and CDR2 as FYNNEI. The length of the CDR3 is 19 residues. The ends lost 5 bases at V and 1 base at J; junction bases unmatched: 15. CDR3 DNA sequence: TGTGCCAGCAGTCCTCAAAGGATCGGGACTAGCGACGGCACAGATACGCAGTATTTT. This codes for CASSPQRIGTSDGTDTQYF.

The rearrangement joins TRBV19 to TRBJ1-2; D may be TRBD1 (5 bases). Trimming cost V 4 bases and J 6 bases, with 12 bases left between them. Germline V gene lookup returns CDR1 LNHDA and CDR2 SQIVND (reference sequence). The CDR3 has 13 residues. CDR3 DNA sequence: TGTGCCAGTAGTACGGGACTGGAGAATGGCTACACCTTC. It yields the protein CASSTGLENGYTF.

The V and J genes are TRBV27 and TRBJ2-5; D possibly corresponds to TRBD1 (5 bases). The CDR3 covers 13 residues. The germline CDR1 and CDR2 sequences are MNHEY and SMNVEV (reference sequence). V lost 1 base and J 4 bases, leaving 7 bases between the germline ends. The DNA of the CDR3 is TGTGCCAGCAGTTTATATAGGGGAGAGACCCAGTACTTC. The encoded protein is CASSLYRGETQYF.

The chain is built from TRBV9 and TRBJ1-1, with TRBD1 matching 8 bases. The CDR3 covers 16 residues. Germline V CDR1 and CDR2: SGDLS, YYNGEE. The junction had 6 bases not matched to a gene; V was cut back by 2 bases and J by 0 bases. The CDR3 DNA is TGTGCCAGCAGCGTTGACCCGGACAGGGTGAACACTGAAGCTTTCTTT. This sequence encodes CASSVDPDRVNTEAFF.